The 10 T cell receptor beta chains given below trace back to one sample, sequenced in a study of vaccination and CD4 T cells after COVID-19. Regarding treatment: 10-day PBMC culture with coronavirus spike peptide pools or control peptides (ViraFEST assay). Cultured CD4+ T cell DNA underwent sequencing with the Oncomine TCR Beta short-read assay. MiXCR was run by TCRdb on the PCR reads, yielding one entry per CDR3 protein. In the table there are more than 20,000 distinct CDR3 sequences, approximately 39% of which are singletons. These receptors have no identified antigens. Sequenced: CD4+ T cells from blood, cultured in vitro. These receptors all stem from a human donor who had recovered from COVID-19.

The J gene is TRBJ1-1, the V gene TRBV2; the match to TRBD1 covers 7 bases. The V segment lost 3 bases and the J segment 4 bases; nucleotides outside the gene matches: 11. Germline V gene lookup returns CDR1 SNHLY and CDR2 FYNNEI. The length of the CDR3 is 16 residues. CDR3 sequence (DNA): TGTGCCAGCAGTGAGGGGGGAGGGGGCGCAGGCACTGAAGCTTTCTTT. Translated: CASSEGGGGAGTEAFF.

This rearrangement joins TRBV12-2 to TRBJ2-7; TRBD2 reflects the table's D call only, with no check against the DNA. TRBV12-2 is designated a pseudogene. This CDR3 has 14 residues. CDR3 coding DNA: TGTGCAAGTCGCCAGACTAGCGGGAGCTGCGAGCAGTACTTC. As protein: CASRQTSGSCEQYF.

The V and J genes are TRBV10-3 and TRBJ1-2, with D possibly matching TRBD1 (5 bases). Trimming left V 9 bases short and J 8 bases short, with 19 bases between. Germline V gene sequence: CDR1 ENHRY, CDR2 SYGVKD. The CDR3 runs 13 residues. The CDR3, as DNA: TGTGCCATTAAGGGGCCCGGCGACGGGGGCTACACCTTC. Translating gives CAIKGPGDGGYTF.

The CDR3 DNA follows: TGTGCCAGCACCGGTTGGGGGGGCAATGAGCAGTTCTTC. The encoded protein is CASTGWGGNEQFF. J is TRBJ2-1 and V is TRBV27, with 7 positions matching TRBD2. J gave up 6 bases and V 7 bases, and 6 bases lay outside the gene matches. Germline CDR1 reads MNHEY; CDR2 reads SMNVEV (reference sequence). There are 13 residues in the CDR3.

The chain employs TRBV19 and TRBJ1-3; 8 nucleotides match TRBD1. Germline assignment: CDR1 LNHDA and CDR2 SQIVND (reference sequence). J gave up 4 bases and V 6 bases, and 5 bases lay outside the gene matches. This CDR3 contains 14 residues. CDR3 region: CASSGTGDGNTIYF. CDR3 in DNA: TGTGCCAGTAGCGGGACAGGAGACGGAAACACCATATATTTT. The full variable domain, with the rest looked up from reference TRBV19 and TRBJ1-3, is DGGITQSPKYLFRKEGQNVTLSCEQNLNHDAMYWYRQDPGQGLRLIYYSQIVNDFQKGDIAEGYSVSREKKESFPLTVTSAQKNPTAFYLCASSGTGDGNTIYFGEGSWLTVV.

This clonotype was observed a single time. The V gene is TRBV20-1, the J gene TRBJ1-1; TRBD1 agrees at 10 bases. V was pared by 2 bases and J by 4 bases, with 4 bases of the junction left unmatched. CDR1 and CDR2 (germline): DFQATT, SNEGSKA (reference sequence). The CDR3 runs to 14 residues. The chain's CDR3 is CSARKGQGGTEAFF. CDR3 coding DNA: TGCAGTGCTAGAAAAGGACAGGGGGGCACTGAAGCTTTCTTT.

The chain joins TRBV28 to TRBJ1-2, with no clear D. CDR1 and CDR2 (germline): MDHEN, SYDVKM. V lost 2 bases, J lost 5 bases, and 15 bases lay in between. CDR3 length equals 15 residues. In DNA, the CDR3 is TGTGCCAGCAGTTTACGGGCAGGTCGGGTATATGGCTACACCTTC. Translating gives CASSLRAGRVYGYTF.

This clonotype has a handful of counts. The CDR3 nucleotides are TGTGCCACCAGTGCGGCGGACACTGAAGCTTTCTTT. It yields the protein CATSAADTEAFF. The chain joins TRBV24-1 to TRBJ1-1; no firm D call. The CDR3 has 12 residues. Looked up from germline, CDR1 is KGHDR and CDR2 is SFDVKD. V shed 5 bases and J shed 3 bases, with 6 bases lying between them.

The chain has TRBV14 and TRBJ1-2; D ambiguous. V was cut by 3 bases and J by 4 bases, with 15 bases left in between. This CDR3 has 15 residues. The germline V gene encodes CDR1 SGHDN and CDR2 FVKESK. The CDR3 region has the DNA TGTGCCAGCAGCCAGTCCGCCAGGCGCGGCTATGGCTACACCTTC. Translating it yields CASSQSARRGYGYTF.

This clonotype was seen a few times. The rearrangement links TRBV7-3 to TRBJ2-5; TRBD1 is a possible D gene (6 bases). Germline lookup yields CDR1 SGHTA and CDR2 FQGTGA. CDR3 length equals 15 residues. V was cut by 2 bases and J by 1 base, with 11 bases left in between. CDR3 coding DNA: TGTGCCAGCAGCTTAGAGGACAGATTCCAAGAGACCCAGTACTTC. Translation: CASSLEDRFQETQYF.